Shown below are 14 T cell receptor beta chains from a single sample sequenced in a study of blood T cell repertoires in COVID-19. Method: immunoSEQ multiplex PCR; TCRdb's copy keeps in-frame clones and lacks some. The data show approximately 80,000 clones, 81% seen once. Sample: peripheral blood. The receptors were gathered from a man older than 75 with acute or convalescent COVID-19.

The gene calls are TRBV11-1 and TRBJ2-1, with TRBD2 identical over 11 bases. Germline CDR1 and CDR2: SGHAT and FQDESV (reference sequence). Trimming took 5 bases from V and 8 from J; bases not matched to a gene: 5. This CDR3 region has 14 residues. DNA for the CDR3: TGTGCCAGCAGCGGGGGACTAGCGGCTTATGAGCAGTTCTTC. This encodes CASSGGLAAYEQFF. The variable domain in full, completed from reference TRBV11-1 and TRBJ2-1, reads EAEVAQSPRYKITEKSQAVAFWCDPISGHATLYWYRQILGQGPELLVQFQDESVVDDSQLPKDRFSAERLKGVDSTLKIQPAELGDSAMYLCASSGGLAAYEQFFGPGTRLTVL.

The rearrangement uses TRBV28 and TRBJ2-2; D gene unclear. Germline CDR1 is MDHEN and CDR2 is SYDVKM. The V end lost 5 bases, the J end lost 6 bases, and 16 bases lay between the germline ends. The CDR3 is made up of 15 amino acids. The CDR3 DNA follows: TGTGCCAGCAGTCTCTCAGGCCCGATAGCCGGGGAGCTGTTTTTT. Translated: CASSLSGPIAGELFF.

The V and J genes are TRBV19 and TRBJ2-1, with 13 bases matching TRBD2. Per the germline V gene, CDR1 is LNHDA and CDR2 is SQIVND (reference sequence). J lost 0 bases, V lost 5 bases, and 7 bases had no gene match. The CDR3 spans 18 residues. This CDR3 reads CASSQGLAGHVSYNEQFF. The CDR3 DNA follows: TGTGCCAGTAGTCAGGGACTAGCGGGACACGTCTCCTACAATGAGCAGTTCTTC.

This clone has only a few counts. This chain connects TRBV11-2 to TRBJ2-3, with D unresolved. Germline V CDR1 and CDR2: SGHAT, FQNNGV. This CDR3 is built from 16 residues. The ends were cut back, 0 bases at V and 0 bases at J, with 10 bases in the middle. CDR3 sequence: CASSLDQAYSTDTQYF. CDR3 coding DNA: TGTGCCAGCAGCTTAGATCAGGCGTACAGCACAGATACGCAGTATTTT.

This clone was seen more than once but under ten times. The J gene is TRBJ1-3, the V gene TRBV5-1; TRBD1 matches at 8 bases. The CDR3 covers 17 residues. The germline CDR1 and CDR2 sequences are SGHRS and YFSETQ. J was trimmed by 2 bases and V by 2 bases; bases with no gene match: 9. The CDR3: CASSFQGAGVAGNTIYF. The CDR3 region has the DNA TGCGCCAGCAGCTTCCAGGGGGCAGGAGTGGCTGGAAACACCATATATTTT. Variable domain in full (rest from reference TRBV5-1 and TRBJ1-3): KAGVTQTPRYLIKTRGQQVTLSCSPISGHRSVSWYQQTPGQGLQFLFEYFSETQRNKGNFPGRFSGRQFSNSRSEMNVSTLELGDSALYLCASSFQGAGVAGNTIYFGEGSWLTVV.

The genes are TRBV25-1 and TRBJ1-2, with a tentative D call TRBD1 (5 bases). V gave up 5 bases and J gave up 4 bases, with 17 bases separating them. The CDR3 spans 15 residues. Germline V gene data show CDR1 as MGHDK and CDR2 as SYGVNS. The DNA of the CDR3 is TGTGCCAGCAGTCACCGGGACTTACGGAGCTATGGCTACACCTTC. Translating it yields CASSHRDLRSYGYTF.

This chain joins TRBV2 and TRBJ2-4, with a weak D call TRBD1 (6 bases). The CDR3 has 14 amino acids. The ends were cut back, 5 bases at V and 3 bases at J, with 11 bases in the middle. Looked up from germline, CDR1 is SNHLY and CDR2 is FYNNEI. The CDR3 DNA reads TGTGCCAGCAGTCCCACAGGGATCAAAAACATTCAGTACTTC. Encoded protein: CASSPTGIKNIQYF.

The V gene is TRBV27, the J gene TRBJ1-4, with D possibly TRBD1 on 5 matching bases. Trimming pared 10 bases from V and 0 bases from J, leaving 9 bases between. The germline CDR1 and CDR2 sequences are MNHEY and SMNVEV (reference sequence). The CDR3 loop spans 13 amino acids. The CDR3 region has the DNA TGTGCCACCGCGGGGGCAACTAATGAAAAACTGTTTTTT. Translating it yields CATAGATNEKLFF.

The V gene is TRBV6-5, the J gene TRBJ2-7; the D gene is possibly TRBD2 (6 bases). This CDR3 has 14 residues. V shed 6 bases and J shed 1 base, with 13 bases lying between them. The germline gives CDR1 MNHEY, CDR2 SVGAGI. The DNA of the CDR3 is TGTGCCAGCAGACGAGCGGGTAGTTCCTACGAGCAGTACTTC. Residues: CASRRAGSSYEQYF.

This chain connects TRBV6-2 or TRBV6-3 to TRBJ2-7; D call uncertain. The CDR3 is made up of 14 amino acids. From germline, CDR1 is MNHEY and CDR2 SVGEGT. V lost 2 bases, J lost 5 bases, and 13 bases lay in between. The CDR3 is CASSYAGGRDEQYF. The CDR3 nucleotides are TGTGCCAGCAGTTACGCCGGCGGTCGGGACGAGCAGTACTTC.

CDR3 sequence (DNA): TGTGCCAGCAGTTTAGGACAGGGTTATGGCTACACCTTC. Translated: CASSLGQGYGYTF. The chain is built from TRBV28 and TRBJ1-2, with 8 bases aligning to TRBD1. The J segment lost 5 bases and the V segment lost 2 bases, leaving 1 base of the junction unmatched. Germline CDR1 and CDR2: MDHEN and SYDVKM. This CDR3 has 13 amino acids.

The chain combines TRBV28 with TRBJ1-3, with 12 bases fitting TRBD1. V shed 1 base and J 7 bases; nucleotides not matched to a gene: 2. The germline gives CDR1 MDHEN, CDR2 SYDVKM. This CDR3 contains 15 residues. The CDR3, as DNA: TGTGCCAGCAGTTTATTGGGACAGGGGGCGAACACCATATATTTT. Its translation: CASSLLGQGANTIYF.

There are a few counts of this clone. The chain has TRBV19 and TRBJ2-5, with D possibly matching TRBD2 (5 bases). This CDR3 comprises 15 residues. The V and J ends lost 3 bases and 0 bases respectively, with 11 bases between them. Germline V gene data show CDR1 as LNHDA and CDR2 as SQIVND (reference sequence). As DNA, the CDR3 is TGTGCCAGTAGTATCGGCAGGAGGTACCAAGAGACCCAGTACTTC. Translating gives CASSIGRRYQETQYF. The whole variable domain, remainder taken from reference TRBV19 and TRBJ2-5, is DGGITQSPKYLFRKEGQNVTLSCEQNLNHDAMYWYRQDPGQGLRLIYYSQIVNDFQKGDIAEGYSVSREKKESFPLTVTSAQKNPTAFYLCASSIGRRYQETQYFGPGTRLLVL.

The rearrangement joins TRBV5-6 to TRBJ1-5, with no clear D. V was cut by 5 bases and J by 3 bases, with 15 bases left in between. Germline CDR1 reads SGHDT; CDR2 reads YYEEEE. This CDR3 spans 15 amino acids. The CDR3 loop is CASSSGRAYNQPQHF. The CDR3 nucleotides are TGTGCCAGCAGTTCCGGGAGAGCATACAATCAGCCCCAGCATTTT.